Each of the 18 T cell receptor beta chains below was sequenced from the same sample in a study of breast tumors, draining lymph nodes, adjacent tissues. MiXCR, run by TCRdb on the multiplex PCR reads, gives a single entry per CDR3 protein. The profile covers around 290,000 distinct CDR3 sequences, with roughly 31% appearing a single time and about 1% taken by the ten largest. Axillary draining lymph nodes of breast cancer patients supplied the node samples. What was sequenced was axillary lymph node tissue. These receptors came from a female donor with breast cancer. Some clones in this sample may be carry-over from other donors' samples.

This clonotype was detected many times. V is TRBV5-6 and J is TRBJ2-5; a possible D gene is TRBD2 (6 bases). Germline V gives CDR1 SGHDT, CDR2 YYEEEE. The CDR3 spans 15 residues. The V gene lost 1 base and the J gene lost 1 base, with 11 bases spanning the gap. CDR3 sequence reads: CASSLRGAGQETQYF. CDR3 sequence (DNA): TGTGCCAGCAGCTTGAGAGGAGCGGGCCAAGAGACCCAGTACTTC.

This clonotype was seen more than once but under ten times. The junction departs from the called germline gene at one end, perhaps through a read error. The chain couples TRBV9 to TRBJ2-4; no clear D gene. The CDR3 sequence is 14 residues long. Germline values: CDR1 SGDLS, CDR2 YYNGEE. CDR3 DNA sequence: TGTGCCAGCAGCGTTACGGTAGCCAAAAACATTCAGTCCTTC. Translation gives CASSVTVAKNIQSF.

Points on this clonotype: This may come from a read error, since a much larger clone is one base off. The gene calls are TRBV5-1 and TRBJ2-5; no firm D call. The V end lost 0 bases, the J end lost 5 bases, and 14 bases lay between the germline ends. The germline gives CDR1 SGHRS, CDR2 YFSETQ. The CDR3 runs to 15 residues. CDR3 in amino acids: CASSLDWGVHETQYF. The CDR3 DNA reads TGCGCCAGCAGCTTGGACTGGGGTGTCCACGAGACCCAGTACTTC. The variable domain in full, with the rest retrieved from reference TRBV5-1 and TRBJ2-5, is KAGVTQTPRYLIKTRGQQVTLSCSPISGHRSVSWYQQTPGQGLQFLFEYFSETQRNKGNFPGRFSGRQFSNSRSEMNVSTLELGDSALYLCASSLDWGVHETQYFGPGTRLLVL.

This clonotype was detected a few times. This may stem from a read error, because a much larger clone lies one nucleotide away. The CDR3 does not end in the conserved phenylalanine or tryptophan, so this is likely a read error. This sequence joins TRBV7-6 and TRBJ2-7, with D tentatively TRBD1 (5 bases). This CDR3 comprises 14 residues. The germline V and J ends were trimmed by 7 bases and 0 bases, with 13 bases remaining between them. Germline CDR1 reads SGHVS; CDR2 reads FNYEAQ. CDR3 in DNA: TGTGCCAGCACCCAGGGCGTCAGCTCCTACGAGCAGTACCTC. Residues: CASTQGVSSYEQYL.

As to this clonotype: This may stem from a read error, because a much larger clone lies one nucleotide away. The chain combines TRBV5-6 with TRBJ2-1, with D perhaps TRBD2 (5 bases). The V gene lost 0 bases and the J gene lost 6 bases, with 13 bases spanning the gap. The V gene's germline CDR1 is SGHDT and CDR2 YYEEEE. The CDR3 consists of 15 residues. The CDR3 sequence is CASSLAGWACNEQFF. In nucleotides, the CDR3 is TGTGCCAGCAGCTTGGCGGGATGGGCGTGCAATGAGCAGTTCTTC.

The V call is TRBV5-1, the J call TRBJ2-5, with D tentatively TRBD2 (7 bases). The CDR3 runs to 15 residues. Germline V gene lookup returns CDR1 SGHRS and CDR2 YFSETQ. V was shortened by 4 bases and J by 5 bases, with 18 bases between the two germline ends. The CDR3 DNA follows: TGCGCCAGCAGCCAGGCAAGGACTAGGGGGGAGACCCAGTACTTC. The encoded protein is CASSQARTRGETQYF.

This clonotype was recorded many times. CDR3 coding DNA: TGTGCCAGCAGCGAGGGAGCGGGGCCCTCCTACGAGCAGTACTTC. Translation gives CASSEGAGPSYEQYF. The V call is TRBV11-2, the J call TRBJ2-7, with 7 positions matching TRBD2. The CDR3 consists of 15 residues. Trimming took 5 bases from V and 0 from J; bases not matched to a gene: 7. CDR1 SGHAT and CDR2 FQNNGV come from the germline V gene. The full variable domain, in which reference TRBV11-2 and TRBJ2-7 provide the parts outside the CDR3, is EAGVAQSPRYKIIEKRQSVAFWCNPISGHATLYWYQQILGQGPKLLIQFQNNGVVDDSQLPKDRFSAERLKGVDSTLKIQPAKLEDSAVYLCASSEGAGPSYEQYFGPGTRLTVT.

This clonotype was seen repeatedly, ten times or more. The CDR3 reads CATKCQGDYGYTF. In nucleotides, the CDR3 is TGTGCCACCAAGTGCCAGGGTGACTATGGCTACACCTTC. The chain has TRBV24-1 and TRBJ1-2; tentatively, D is TRBD1 (5 bases). Germline V gives CDR1 KGHDR, CDR2 SFDVKD. This CDR3 has 13 residues. Trimming shortened V by 8 bases and J by 3 bases, and 12 bases separated the two germline ends.

This clonotype appeared many times. The chain employs TRBV2 and TRBJ2-5, with D uncertain. V dropped 7 bases and J dropped 2 bases, with 8 bases sitting between them. The CDR3 contains 12 residues. Per the germline V gene, CDR1 is SNHLY and CDR2 is FYNNEI. CDR3 DNA: TGTGCCAGCACGAGCAGACAAGAGACCCAGTACTTC. Translated: CASTSRQETQYF.

This clonotype was observed at least ten times. CDR3 bases: TGCAGTGCTAGAGAGGGGGAGCAGCCCCAGCATTTT. It yields the protein CSAREGEQPQHF. This chain connects TRBV20-1 to TRBJ1-5; D perhaps matches TRBD1 (5 bases). The germline V and J ends were trimmed by 0 bases and 7 bases, with 7 bases remaining between them. CDR1 and CDR2 (germline): DFQATT, SNEGSKA (reference sequence). This CDR3 spans 12 amino acids.

About this clonotype itself: One base away lies a much larger clone, so this may be a sequencing read error. J is TRBJ2-7 and V is TRBV5-6; maybe TRBD1 (5 bases). V lost 4 bases and J lost 4, with 12 bases in between. The CDR3 has 13 amino acids. Germline CDR1 SGHDT, CDR2 YYEEEE. For the CDR3, the DNA is TGTGCCAGCAGCCCCTCCAGGGCTTACGAGCAGTACTTC. Translation: CASSPSRAYEQYF.

This clonotype was counted many times. This rearrangement joins TRBV19 to TRBJ2-3; D ambiguous. CDR1 LNHDA and CDR2 SQIVND come from the germline V gene (reference sequence). V was pared by 5 bases and J by 0 bases, with 6 bases between. The CDR3 spans 13 residues. The CDR3 DNA reads as TGTGCCAGTAGTGTCTCTAGCACAGATACGCAGTATTTT. This translates into CASSVSSTDTQYF.

This clonotype was counted a few times. A single base separates this from a much larger clone, so it may be a read error. The conserved final phenylalanine or tryptophan is absent from the CDR3, which likely points to a read error. The rearrangement uses TRBV2 and TRBJ2-5; the D gene is possibly TRBD2 (5 bases). CDR3 length: 13 residues. V shed 7 bases and J shed 7 bases, with 16 bases lying between them. Looked up from germline, CDR1 is SNHLY and CDR2 is FYNNEI. CDR3: CASTENPAGTQYI. In nucleotides, the CDR3 is TGTGCCAGCACCGAGAACCCGGCGGGGACCCAGTACATC.

To note about this clonotype: This clone may be a read error of a much larger clone one base away. The CDR3 DNA follows: TGTGCCAGCAGCCTGACTCCAGTGCAGTACTTC. Protein: CASSLTPVQYF. J is TRBJ2-7 and V is TRBV11-3, with D uncertain. CDR3 length: 11 residues. The ends were cut back, 5 bases at V and 9 bases at J, with 11 bases in the middle. Germline CDR1 reads SGHNT; CDR2 reads YENEEA.

At least ten counts were recorded for this clonotype. The chain couples TRBV14 to TRBJ1-6; D remains unclear. V was trimmed by 0 bases and J by 16 bases, leaving 13 bases between them. Germline V CDR1 and CDR2: SGHDN, FVKESK. The length of the CDR3 is 13 residues. As DNA, the CDR3 is TGTGCCAGCAGCCAAGACGGAGGCCTCTTTCTCCACTTT. Its translation: CASSQDGGLFLHF.

A word on this clonotype: This clone may be a read error of a much larger clone one base away. The gene calls are TRBV7-9 and TRBJ2-1; 10 nucleotides align to TRBD2. From germline, CDR1 is SEHNR and CDR2 FQNEAQ (reference sequence). This CDR3 spans 16 amino acids. As DNA, the CDR3 is TGTGCCAGCAGCCAACATAGCGGGAGGACCTACAATGAGCCGTTCTTC. It encodes CASSQHSGRTYNEPFF.

This clonotype was found many times. This chain uses TRBV11-2 with TRBJ2-7; tentatively, D is TRBD2 (6 bases). The CDR3 runs to 13 residues. V lost 5 bases to trimming and J lost 2 bases, with 10 bases between them. Germline CDR1 is SGHAT and CDR2 is FQNNGV. The CDR3 coding sequence is TGTGCCAGCAGCGGGAGGAATACCTACGAGCAGTACTTC. Residues: CASSGRNTYEQYF.

The gene calls are TRBV5-1 and TRBJ2-1; TRBD2 aligns across 8 bases. With 2 bases clipped from V and 5 bases from J, the junction kept 18 bases outside the gene matches. The CDR3 extends over 19 amino acids. Germline V gives CDR1 SGHRS, CDR2 YFSETQ. CDR3 sequence (DNA): TGCGCCAGCAGCTTCCTGGGAACGGGAGGGCTTACTATTAACAATGAGCAGTTCTTC. It codes for CASSFLGTGGLTINNEQFF.